Below are 12 T cell receptor beta chains sequenced from a single sample in a study of cytomegalovirus exposure and HLA in healthy donors (dated by TCRdb to about 2017). Libraries came from the immunoSEQ multiplex PCR assay. The multiplex PCR relied on a mix of 60 forward primers for TCR Vbeta segments and 13 reverse primers for TCR Jbeta segments. The immuneACCESS repertoire file appears here via TCRdb, limited to in-frame rearrangements. These files lack a portion of the clones; in checked studies, under half of the deficit traces to unresolved V genes, and the cause of the others is not known. The sample table shows some 200,000 clones, and more than 85% are seen once. The ten largest make up roughly 0.23% of the sample. The material sequenced was PBMCs. These receptors all come from a girl under two years old in good health and CMV-seronegative.

This clone came up once. The gene calls are TRBV30 and TRBJ2-7; D unclear. Deletions cut 5 bases from V and 0 bases from J, with 5 bases between. Germline V lookup: CDR1 GTSNPN, CDR2 SVGIG (reference sequence). This CDR3 has 11 residues. In DNA form, the CDR3 reads TGTGCCTGGCAGTTCTCCTACGAGCAGTACTTC. Amino acids: CAWQFSYEQYF.

This chain uses TRBV27 with TRBJ2-7; TRBD1 aligns across 7 bases. Germline V gene sequence: CDR1 MNHEY, CDR2 SMNVEV (reference sequence). The V segment lost 4 bases and the J segment 3 bases; nucleotides outside the gene matches: 9. This CDR3 contains 15 residues. The CDR3 sequence is CASSSQTGLGYEQYF. The CDR3 bases are TGTGCCAGCAGTTCCCAGACAGGGTTGGGCTACGAGCAGTACTTC.

The chain links TRBV4-1 to TRBJ1-5; D is undetermined. Trimming removed 1 base from V and 1 base from J, with 17 bases in between. The CDR3 has 18 amino acids. Per germline, CDR1 MGHRA and CDR2 YSYEKL. The CDR3 sequence: CASSQARVGLWSNQPQHF. In DNA, the CDR3 is TGCGCCAGCAGCCAAGCCCGGGTCGGATTATGGAGCAATCAGCCCCAGCATTTT.

J is TRBJ1-2 and V is TRBV6-5; possibly TRBD1 for D (5 bases). Germline CDR1 MNHEY, CDR2 SVGAGI. This CDR3 is built from 14 residues. The ends were cut back, 0 bases at V and 2 bases at J, with 7 bases in the middle. CDR3 DNA sequence: TGTGCCAGCAGTTACTCGAACAGGAACTATGGCTACACCTTC. It encodes CASSYSNRNYGYTF.

The CDR3 loop is CASSQGLAGGYEQYF. CDR3 sequence (DNA): TGCGCCAGCAGCCAAGGACTAGCGGGAGGGTACGAGCAGTACTTC. The chain is built from TRBV4-1 and TRBJ2-7; 14 nucleotides align to TRBD2. The CDR3 runs to 15 residues. Germline CDR1 and CDR2: MGHRA and YSYEKL. V trimming: 1 base; J trimming: 4 bases; junction bases outside the gene matches: 0.

This clone was detected once. The V call is TRBV7-8, the J call TRBJ2-1, with 9 bases identical to TRBD2. Per germline, CDR1 SGHVS and CDR2 FQNEAQ. The CDR3 extends over 18 amino acids. Unmatched junction bases numbered 16, after V lost 5 bases and J lost 5 bases. The CDR3 DNA reads TGTGCCAGCAGCCAATTTGGGGGGACTAGCAGGAGGGACAATGAGCAGTTCTTC. It specifies CASSQFGGTSRRDNEQFF.

This sequence joins TRBV4-2 and TRBJ2-7; 11 positions match TRBD2. Germline V lookup: CDR1 LGHNA, CDR2 YNFKEQ. The CDR3 is made up of 14 amino acids. J gave up 12 bases and V 4 bases, and 11 bases lay outside the gene matches. In nucleotides, the CDR3 is TGTGCCAGCAGCCCAGAGGGAACTAGCGGGAGACGGTACTTC. Amino acid sequence: CASSPEGTSGRRYF.

The J gene is TRBJ2-7, the V gene TRBV7-2; 9 bases are a match to TRBD2. CDR3 size: 15 residues. V trimming: 7 bases; J trimming: 5 bases; junction bases outside the gene matches: 12. Germline V gene lookup returns CDR1 SGHTA and CDR2 FQGNSA. CDR3: CASTYQASGTDEQYF. The CDR3 nucleotides are TGTGCCAGCACCTATCAGGCTAGCGGGACCGACGAGCAGTACTTC. The variable domain in full, with the rest retrieved from reference TRBV7-2 and TRBJ2-7, is GAGVSQSPSNKVTEKGKDVELRCDPISGHTALYWYRQSLGQGLEFLIYFQGNSAPDKSGLPSDRFSAERTGGSVSTLTIQRTQQEDSAVYLCASTYQASGTDEQYFGPGTRLTVT.

The rearrangement links TRBV19 to TRBJ2-3; TRBD2 might be the D (6 bases). V dropped 8 bases and J dropped 3 bases, with 15 bases sitting between them. The CDR3 runs to 14 residues. Germline V gene data show CDR1 as LNHDA and CDR2 as SQIVND (reference sequence). The CDR3 DNA reads TGTGCCAGTCGCAGTAGTGGGGGGACAGATACGCAGTATTTT. It yields the protein CASRSSGGTDTQYF.

V is TRBV5-1 and J is TRBJ1-5; 7 bases are shared with TRBD1. The CDR3 consists of 17 residues. J gave up 5 bases and V 0 bases, and 11 bases lay outside the gene matches. Looked up from germline, CDR1 is SGHRS and CDR2 is YFSETQ. CDR3 sequence (DNA): TGCGCCAGCAGCTTGGCCGGTCTAAGGGGGCTCTATCAGCCCCAGCATTTT. Its protein is CASSLAGLRGLYQPQHF.

This clone was counted a few times. The V call is TRBV5-6, the J call TRBJ2-3, with D possibly being TRBD2 (6 bases). CDR3 length: 15 residues. V was clipped by 4 bases and J by 2 bases, with 14 bases between them. Germline values: CDR1 SGHDT, CDR2 YYEEEE. For the CDR3, the DNA is TGTGCCAGCAGCCTCCCGGGACTCAACACAGATACGCAGTATTTT. This sequence encodes CASSLPGLNTDTQYF. Complete variable domain (other parts from reference TRBV5-6 and TRBJ2-3): DAGVTQSPTHLIKTRGQQVTLRCSPKSGHDTVSWYQQALGQGPQFIFQYYEEEERQRGNFPDRFSGHQFPNYSSELNVNALLLGDSALYLCASSLPGLNTDTQYFGPGTRLTVL.

The CDR3, as DNA: TGTGCCAGCAGCCCAAGGACTAGCGAGAACACCGGGGAGCTGTTTTTT. Protein sequence: CASSPRTSENTGELFF. The chain combines TRBV9 with TRBJ2-2; 9 nucleotides align to TRBD2. The CDR3 has 16 amino acids. V dropped 4 bases and J dropped 1; count of bases not matched to a gene: 5. Germline values: CDR1 SGDLS, CDR2 YYNGEE.